This TCR beta chain was identified during a study of blood T cell repertoires in COVID-19. About the research overall: The United States, Italy and Spain supplied acute and convalescent COVID-19 samples. Nucleic acid was either cDNA or gDNA, and it came from T cells, B-cell-depleted T cells, or PBMCs.

CDR3 length: 15 residues. Germline V gene sequence: CDR1 LNHNV, CDR2 YYDKDF (reference sequence). After removal of 1 base from V and 4 bases from J, the junction contained 4 bases not matched to a gene. Original data processing: The authors estimated nucleated cell counts from reference gene primer amplification. Method: immunoSEQ multiplex PCR; TCRdb's copy keeps in-frame clones and lacks some. V and J calls and clone size come straight from that table; D and trimming were deduced from the DNA. The repertoire holds some 150,000 clones, with just under 90% as singletons. The material sequenced was peripheral blood. This chain connects TRBV15 to TRBJ2-1; TRBD2 matches at 7 bases. This clonotype was obtained from a woman between 45 and 60 years old with active or convalescent COVID-19. CDR3 bases: TGTGCCACCAGCAGAGCGGGACTACCTTACAATGAGCAGTTCTTC. The encoded protein is CATSRAGLPYNEQFF. The entire variable domain, with the rest obtained from reference TRBV15 and TRBJ2-1, is as follows: DAMVIQNPRYQVTQFGKPVTLSCSQTLNHNVMYWYQQKSSQAPKLLFHYYDKDFNNEADTPDNFQSRRPNTSFCFLDIRSPGLGDTAMYLCATSRAGLPYNEQFFGPGTRLTVL.